These 9 T cell receptor beta chains originate from one sample sequenced in a study of patients and donors after allogeneic stem cell transplantation. A single record per CDR3 protein comes from TCRdb applying MiXCR to the RT-PCR reads. The data contain roughly 190,000 distinct CDR3 sequences, about 40% of them singletons. Sequencing was carried out using blood, either unsorted or a sorted T cell fraction (not recorded which). These receptors originate from a human donor who was either an allogeneic HSCT recipient or a stem cell or donor lymphocyte infusion donor (not recorded which). It is not recorded whose cells these are; they may come from a transplant donor.

The V gene is TRBV20-1, the J gene TRBJ2-1; 10 bases map to TRBD2. The V gene's germline CDR1 is DFQATT and CDR2 SNEGSKA (reference sequence). The CDR3 sequence is 16 residues long. V lost 6 bases and J lost 1; bases outside the gene matches: 9. The CDR3 loop is CSASSSGRRSYNEQFF. CDR3 nucleotides: TGCAGTGCCTCGTCTAGCGGGAGAAGGTCCTACAATGAGCAGTTCTTC.

The chain combines TRBV4-2 with TRBJ2-1; D might be TRBD2 (6 bases). The CDR3 consists of 16 residues. Trimming shortened V by 3 bases and J by 0 bases, and 12 bases separated the two germline ends. Germline V gene sequence: CDR1 LGHNA, CDR2 YNFKEQ. The CDR3, as DNA: TGTGCCAGCAGCCACGGACTATTAATCTCCTACAATGAGCAGTTCTTC. This sequence encodes CASSHGLLISYNEQFF.

The table lists this clonotype with a few counts. The V call is TRBV24-1, the J call TRBJ2-5, with 8 bases aligning to TRBD1. This CDR3 region has 13 residues. The germline V gene encodes CDR1 KGHDR and CDR2 SFDVKD. J was trimmed by 4 bases and V by 7 bases; bases with no gene match: 4. As DNA, the CDR3 is TGTGCCACCAGGGGACAGGTCCGAGAGACCCAGTACTTC. It is translated as CATRGQVRETQYF.

The rearrangement uses TRBV2 and TRBJ1-1; D uncertain. V lost 3 bases to trimming and J lost 2 bases, with 16 bases between them. The germline V gene encodes CDR1 SNHLY and CDR2 FYNNEI. The CDR3 is 16 residues long. CDR3 loop: CASSDARLNRNTEAFF. CDR3 sequence (DNA): TGTGCCAGCAGTGATGCCAGACTAAACAGAAACACTGAAGCTTTCTTT.

J is TRBJ2-5 and V is TRBV24-1, with 8 positions matching TRBD1. Trimming at V came to 2 bases and at J to 5 bases, leaving 6 bases not matched to a gene. CDR1 KGHDR and CDR2 SFDVKD come from the germline V gene. The CDR3 length is 15 residues. The CDR3 loop is CATSDSRTGKETQYF. CDR3 nucleotides: TGTGCCACCAGTGATTCGAGGACAGGGAAGGAGACCCAGTACTTC.

This chain's CDR3 is CASSSTPRAPRPNEKLFF. In nucleotides, the CDR3 is TGTGCCAGCAGCTCCACCCCCCGGGCTCCCCGACCTAATGAAAAACTGTTTTTT. The rearrangement uses TRBV7-9 and TRBJ1-4; D not certain. V gave up 4 bases and J gave up 3 bases, with 21 bases separating them. The germline V gene encodes CDR1 SEHNR and CDR2 FQNEAQ (reference sequence). The CDR3 contains 18 residues.

This clonotype has just a few counts. The DNA for the CDR3 is TGTGCCATCAGTGAAGGCAGAGGGGGCTACACCTTC. This encodes CAISEGRGGYTF. The J gene is TRBJ1-2, the V gene TRBV10-3; no firm D call. In germline, CDR1 is ENHRY, CDR2 SYGVKD. V lost 3 bases and J lost 8, with 10 bases in between. CDR3 length equals 12 residues.

This clonotype was detected only once. This rearrangement joins TRBV6-5 to TRBJ1-1, with 7 positions matching TRBD1. J lost 1 base, V lost 2 bases, and 4 bases had no gene match. This CDR3 comprises 15 residues. CDR1 is MNHEY, CDR2 SVGAGI, per germline. The CDR3 protein is CASSYEGAWNTEAFF. As DNA, the CDR3 is TGTGCCAGCAGTTACGAGGGGGCTTGGAACACTGAAGCTTTCTTT.

This sequence joins TRBV24-1 and TRBJ2-7; 11 positions match TRBD1. Looked up from germline, CDR1 is KGHDR and CDR2 is SFDVKD. The CDR3 covers 15 residues. V dropped 4 bases and J dropped 2; count of bases not matched to a gene: 3. The CDR3 spells CATSDPGQGAYEQYF. For the CDR3, the DNA is TGTGCCACCAGTGACCCGGGACAGGGGGCCTACGAGCAGTACTTC.